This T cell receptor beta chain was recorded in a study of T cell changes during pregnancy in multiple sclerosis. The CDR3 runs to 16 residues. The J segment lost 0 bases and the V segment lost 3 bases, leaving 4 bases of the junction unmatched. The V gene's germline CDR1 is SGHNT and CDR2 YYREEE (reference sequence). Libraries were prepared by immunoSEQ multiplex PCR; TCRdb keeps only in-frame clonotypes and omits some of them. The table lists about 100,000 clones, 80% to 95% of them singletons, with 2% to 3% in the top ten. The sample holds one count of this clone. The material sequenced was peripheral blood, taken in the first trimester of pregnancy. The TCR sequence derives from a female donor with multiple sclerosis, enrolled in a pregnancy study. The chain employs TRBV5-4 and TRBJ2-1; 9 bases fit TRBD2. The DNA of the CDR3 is TGTGCCAGCAGCTCAGCGGGAGGCAACTCCTACAATGAGCAGTTCTTC. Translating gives CASSSAGGNSYNEQFF.